This T cell receptor beta chain was captured in a study of cytomegalovirus exposure and HLA in healthy donors (dated by TCRdb to the late 2010s). A note on the overall study: An earlier analysis of some 550 of the donors reported 250 to 300 Gb of sequence data and some 120 million unique TCR beta sequences from 150 million to 200 million T cells. An early release covering around 630 HLA-typed donors comprised about 310 gigabases of sequencing data and about 90 million unique TCR sequences. Of the roughly 390 genotyped donors, roughly 76% were placed in the genetic ancestry cluster associated with self-reported Caucasian donors. The aim of the study was to test whether cataloging public T cell receptors could identify signatures of past pathogen exposure. The study used immunosequencing to profile the T cell repertoires of approximately 630 subjects and linked those repertoires to cytomegalovirus serostatus. Besides the first cohort of around 700 subjects, a separate validation cohort made up of 95 to 150 different subjects was used. To predict cytomegalovirus infection status, the study combined high-throughput TCR immunosequencing, statistical association of individual TCRs with disease status, and machine learning. A later analysis re-examined previously published TCR beta repertoires from 600 to 700 donors and added high-resolution HLA genotyping to investigate patterns of TCR occurrence. Rather than using new phenotypic data, the later analysis identified candidate immune exposures from TCR beta sequences and from how often those sequences occurred across donors. In an earlier analysis of 500 to 650 of the donors, high-throughput TCR beta sequencing was used to judge whether each TCR beta V gene segment behaved as functional or pseudogenic. Donor age, sex, ethnicity and CMV serostatus were compiled together with the repertoire data. In a later genetic analysis, genome-wide SNP genotypes for about three fifths of the roughly 670 donors were used, and that subset was treated as a discovery cohort. All discovery cohort repertoires had been generated using a single sequencing platform. Class I and class II HLA loci were covered by the typing at four-digit resolution. Typing coverage differed by locus: A, B, C, DRB1 and DQB1 were typed in roughly 629-640 donors, DQA1 in approximately 520, DPA1 in 600 to 610, and DPB1 in approximately 450. Four to six DR-DQ haplotypes were handled as single units for association and clustering, since linkage in the cohort was strong. Among about 400 genotyped donors of the cohort, an average of approximately 220,000 unique TCR beta nucleotide sequences was sequenced per donor, of which 15% to 20% were non-productive. What the authors observed across the whole study: According to a later analysis, TCR association rates differed among HLA loci, with DRB1 alleles showing the most associated TCRs and HLA-C alleles showing the fewest. In a later analysis, about 16,000 TCR beta sequences were associated with specific HLA alleles at a false discovery rate of 0.05. In a later genetic analysis, fewer N-insertions in productive TCRs were reported among donors in an Asian-associated ancestry cluster than the roughly 700-donor mean. The 87-base-pair reads could not distinguish some IMGT-functional V segments, including TRBV6-2 and TRBV6-3, so those segments were excluded. According to the authors, the approach could potentially be generalized to other disease states and immunological phenotypes. The classifier was reported to diagnose cytomegalovirus status with high specificity and sensitivity in both the original and validation cohorts. Compared with equally common non-associated chains, HLA-associated TCR beta chains in a later analysis were more clonally expanded and had lower generation probabilities. A further reported finding was that TCR beta sequences accurately predicted the HLA-A and HLA-B alleles for most subjects in the first cohort. In an earlier analysis of some 550 of the donors, most TCR beta V segments were observed in productive rearrangements about 90% or about 30% of the time, broadly matching IMGT annotations. When HLA alleles, especially DR and DQ, strongly co-occurred, TCR associations were difficult to assign to individual alleles. A cluster of highly shared sequence variants was judged likely to represent a technical artifact of the sequencing pipeline. In the study, approximately 160 TCR beta chains were listed as associated with cytomegalovirus. Sequencing depth was assumed to be roughly uniform across donors in the presence/absence analyses, though that assumption may not hold. Because counts were too low, roughly 16 rarely observed V segments, including chromosome 9 orphons, were left out of the earlier analysis of 587 of the donors. This cohort had only TCR beta chains sequenced, and the lack of alpha or paired-chain data limited which features could be detected. Linkage disequilibrium might explain the correlated functional status among segregating V segments, but an unknown experimental factor could not be ruled out. In a later analysis, most CMV-associated TCR beta chains were found to appear HLA-restricted, with HLA associations seemingly driven largely by CMV exposure. While some public TCRs were present in many individuals, most TCR sequences turned up only very rarely across donors. Several of the top co-occurrence clusters appeared to be linked to parvovirus B19, influenza, CMV and Epstein-Barr virus, according to a later analysis. V-gene and J-gene trimming of TCR beta chains was associated with a missense DCLRE1C variant in a later genetic analysis, and the association was replicated in an independent cohort. Because HLA typing was missing for some donors at each locus, association tests included only the typed subset. In vitro tests confirmed that a few of the cytomegalovirus-associated TCR beta chains recognize cytomegalovirus antigens. CMV serostatus was the only immune exposure information available for the cohort.

Library creation used the immunoSEQ multiplex PCR assay. For the multiplex PCR, a mixture combining 60 forward primers for TCR Vbeta segments and 13 reverse primers for TCR Jbeta segments was used. The CDR3 region of rearranged TCR beta genes was amplified from genomic DNA with a multiplex PCR assay. The amplified TCR beta libraries were sequenced on the Illumina HiSeq System as 87-base-pair reads. Regarding the original processing steps: A later analysis tallied 70 million to 100 million unique TCR beta chains across the 650 to 750 repertoires, and about 12 million of those chains were shared by two or more donors. A nearest-neighbor algorithm error-corrected the raw reads and collapsed the reads into unique sequences, merging closely related sequences to remove PCR and sequencing errors. Alignment of CDR3 sequences to IMGT reference sequences was used to assign V, D and J gene segments. For a sequence to be retained, a match of at least six nucleotides was required to both a V gene segment and a J gene segment. Rearrangements were called productive when the CDR3 lacked stop codons and stayed in frame with V and J; all others were non-productive. CDR3 was defined according to IMGT convention as the region running from the second conserved V-encoded cysteine to the conserved J-encoded phenylalanine. In an earlier analysis of approximately 500 of the donors, sequences lacking an unambiguous match to a single V gene segment were excluded. In an earlier analysis of about 590 of the donors, a V segment was called functional when productive rearrangements were above 56.7%, and segregating when the standard deviation between donors exceeded 5%. A statistical classification framework was developed to diagnose cytomegalovirus status using the catalog of TCR beta chain sequences. In a later analysis, V and J genes were assigned by comparing TCR nucleotide sequences against IMGT/GENE-DB human TR gene sequences. The TCRdist pipeline was used in a later analysis to assign CDR3 sequences and most-parsimonious VDJ recombination scenarios. In a later analysis, each TCR beta chain was defined by its CDR3 amino acid sequence together with its V-gene family, and reads without a unique V-gene family were excluded. To address suspected cross-contamination and a sequencing artifact, a later analysis removed approximately 600 highly shared, low-generation-probability nucleotide sequences. For each public chain, a later analysis derived a clonal expansion index from normalized ranks of inferred template counts within each repertoire. In a later analysis, generation probabilities were computed with a VDJ recombination model fitted to out-of-frame rearrangements, and the resulting probabilities were checked against IGoR. In a later analysis, TCR-TCR, TCR-HLA and TCR-CMV co-occurrence was scored with hypergeometric tests, and a repertoire-size bias correction was applied to TCR pairs. False discovery rates were estimated in a later analysis by permuting HLA or CMV assignments 20 times. In a later analysis, co-occurring TCRs were grouped using DBSCAN, with TCRdist sequence similarity added in when clustering inside HLA-allele-positive subsets. Co-occurrence clustering excluded repertoires with fewer than 30,000 or more than 120,000 public chains, plus five with anomalous nucleotide sharing. TCRdb obtained this table from immuneACCESS and retained in-frame rearrangements with V and J assigned. These tables miss some clones; where compared with another copy, unresolved V genes account for less than half of the shortfall, and the remainder is unexplained. V and J calls and clone size are copied from that table; D and trimming were computed from the DNA. The sample profile shows 75,000 to 80,000 clones; 78% of them were found once. Around 1.5% of the sample is held by the ten biggest clonotypes.

The cohort comprised several hundred healthy bone marrow donors. All cohort members were sampled while nominally healthy, although unrecorded immune exposures were likely present. The donor was CMV seronegative and belonged to the group of approximately 320 seronegative cohort members. A peripheral blood sample was provided by each donor, and peripheral blood mononuclear cells were used for TCR beta sequencing. The Qiagen DNeasy Blood Extraction Kit was used to extract genomic DNA from the blood cell samples. This clone occurred once. The target of this receptor is not known. No much larger clonotype is one base removed from it; base qualities were not supplied. Trimming takes 5 bases from V and 2 bases from J, and the germline ends sit 20 bases apart. Inclusive of the bounding cysteine and phenylalanine, the CDR3 is 17 residues long. CDR3 DNA only is kept here, 51 bases in frame from base 1. As encoded in the germline V gene (reference sequence), CDR1 is PRHDT while CDR2 is FYEKMQ.

This sequence uses TRBV13 and TRBJ2-3; 6 matching bases give a weak D call of TRBD2. This sequence originates from a man in his forties in good health and CMV-seronegative. Sequencing input: PBMCs. The sequence in DNA is TGTGCCAGCAGCCCCCGGTGGGGGACTCAACTCACAGATACGCAGTATTTT. It specifies CASSPRWGTQLTDTQYF. Supplemented by the reference TRBV13 and TRBJ2-3 proteins around the CDR3, the complete variable domain is AAGVIQSPRHLIKEKRETATLKCYPIPRHDTVYWYQQGPGQDPQFLISFYEKMQSDKGSIPDRFSAQQFSDYHSELNMSSLELGDSALYFCASSPRWGTQLTDTQYFGPGTRLTVL.